The 10 T cell receptor beta chains listed next were all sequenced from one sample in a study of blood T cell repertoires in COVID-19. TCRdb's copy holds only in-frame clones and misses some; the assay was immunoSEQ multiplex PCR. The table has roughly 200,000 clones, 85% to 90% seen once; the top ten hold 0.62%. The sample taken for sequencing was peripheral blood. The source of these receptors is a man aged 45-60 years with acute or convalescent COVID-19.

The chain uses TRBV6-5 and TRBJ2-7, with TRBD1 matching over 7 bases. Germline CDR1 reads MNHEY; CDR2 reads SVGAGI. Trimming took 6 bases from V and 0 from J; bases not matched to a gene: 5. This CDR3 has 14 residues. CDR3 region: CASRGTVPSYEQYV. CDR3 bases: TGTGCCAGCAGGGGGACAGTTCCCTCCTACGAGCAGTACGTC.

The J gene is TRBJ2-5, the V gene TRBV11-2; D call uncertain. The CDR3 runs to 12 residues. Trimming shortened V by 5 bases and J by 7 bases, and 11 bases separated the two germline ends. The germline CDR1 and CDR2 sequences are SGHAT and FQNNGV. This chain's CDR3 is CASSAAGGTQYF. The CDR3 region has the DNA TGTGCCAGCAGCGCCGCCGGTGGGACCCAGTACTTC.

This CDR3 reads CATSIRGSRNEKLFF. In nucleotides, the CDR3 is TGTGCCACCAGCATAAGGGGGTCCCGTAATGAAAAACTGTTTTTT. The gene calls are TRBV15 and TRBJ1-4, with D maybe TRBD1 (6 bases). Germline assignment: CDR1 LNHNV and CDR2 YYDKDF (reference sequence). The CDR3 has 15 residues. Trimming took off 4 bases at V and 4 bases at J, with 13 bases between the two ends.

The chain has TRBV30 and TRBJ2-3; TRBD2 matches 7 bases. The CDR3 extends over 13 amino acids. The V and J ends lost 5 bases and 4 bases, in that order; junction bases with no gene match: 6. Germline lookup yields CDR1 GTSNPN and CDR2 SVGIG (reference sequence). The CDR3 DNA reads as TGTGCCTGGGAAACTGGGGGGGCAGATACGCAGTATTTT. Translating gives CAWETGGADTQYF.

The chain couples TRBV27 to TRBJ2-1, with TRBD2 identical over 13 bases. CDR3 length equals 16 residues. Unmatched junction bases numbered 5, after V lost 5 bases and J lost 4 bases. Germline loops: CDR1 MNHEY, CDR2 SMNVEV (reference sequence). CDR3 region: CASSRLAGGPYNEQFF. The CDR3 DNA follows: TGTGCCAGCAGTCGACTAGCGGGAGGCCCGTACAATGAGCAGTTCTTC.

V usage is TRBV7-9 and J usage is TRBJ2-1, with D possibly TRBD1 on 5 matching bases. CDR1 and CDR2 (germline): SEHNR, FQNEAQ (reference sequence). The V gene lost 2 bases and the J gene lost 8 bases, with 10 bases spanning the gap. The CDR3 spans 13 residues. In DNA form, the CDR3 reads TGTGCCAGCAGCTTATGGGGCCGGGATGAGCAGTTCTTC. Amino acids: CASSLWGRDEQFF.

The sample holds one count of this clone. CDR3 residues: CASSDMRQGVEKLFF. Written as DNA, the CDR3 is TGTGCCAGCAGTGACATGAGACAGGGGGTTGAAAAACTGTTTTTT. This chain uses TRBV2 with TRBJ1-4, with 9 bases lining up with TRBD1. In germline, CDR1 is SNHLY, CDR2 FYNNEI. The CDR3 is 15 residues long. V gave up 3 bases and J gave up 7 bases; unmatched junction bases: 6.

In nucleotides, the CDR3 is TGTGCCAGCAGTTACGGGCCTGCGGAGACCCAGTACTTC. It is translated as CASSYGPAETQYF. The V and J genes are TRBV6-6 and TRBJ2-5; no firm D call. The germline V gene has CDR1 MNHNY and CDR2 SVGAGI (reference sequence). V was cut by 2 bases and J by 5 bases, with 9 bases left in between. The length of the CDR3 is 13 residues.

This clone has only one observation. The chain employs TRBV27 and TRBJ2-5, with D possibly matching TRBD2 (5 bases). The V and J ends lost 5 bases and 4 bases respectively, with 11 bases between them. The CDR3 is 13 amino acids. Germline V gene sequence: CDR1 MNHEY, CDR2 SMNVEV (reference sequence). The CDR3 protein is CASSNLRGETQYF. The CDR3, as DNA: TGTGCCAGCAGTAACCTCCGGGGAGAGACCCAGTACTTC.

V is TRBV30 and J is TRBJ2-2; TRBD1 matches at 9 bases. Germline-derived CDR1 and CDR2 are GTSNPN and SVGIG (reference sequence). Trimming cost V 3 bases and J 2 bases; bases outside gene matches: 16. The CDR3 runs to 19 residues. CDR3 DNA: TGTGCCTGGAGAGTAACCTTATTTTTGGGACAGGGAAACACCGGGGAGCTGTTTTTT. It yields the protein CAWRVTLFLGQGNTGELFF.